The clone carrying this TCR beta chain occurred a few times. With 1 base clipped from V and 3 bases from J, the junction kept 2 bases outside the gene matches. The V gene's germline CDR1 is SGHDN and CDR2 FVKESK. CDR3 length: 15 residues. This entry comes from a study of blood T cell repertoires in COVID-19. The Seattle site enrolled patients during active infection and followed them longitudinally. Methods used by the authors: Reference gene primer amplification gave nucleated cell count estimates. Using immunoSEQ multiplex PCR, the repertoire was profiled, and TCRdb retains in-frame clones only, with some absent. V, J and clone size reflect that table, while D and trimming were determined from the DNA. The sample has some 110,000 clones, less than 80% seen once; the top ten hold more than 5%.

The source of this sequence is a man older than 75 with COVID-19, enrolled during active disease. The sequencing input was peripheral blood. The chain uses TRBV14 and TRBJ2-1; TRBD2 agrees at 8 bases. The CDR3 bases are TGTGCCAGCAGCCAAGGACTAGCGTTCTACAATGAGCAGTTCTTC. It yields the protein CASSQGLAFYNEQFF. Variable domain in full (rest from reference TRBV14 and TRBJ2-1): EAGVTQFPSHSVIEKGQTVTLRCDPISGHDNLYWYRRVMGKEIKFLLHFVKESKQDESGMPNNRFLAERTGGTYSTLKVQPAELEDSGVYFCASSQGLAFYNEQFFGPGTRLTVL.